This T cell receptor (beta chain) was identified during a study of blood T cell repertoires in COVID-19. On the study more broadly: T cells, B-cell-depleted T cells, or PBMCs supplied cDNA or gDNA.

The authors' processing: Estimation of nucleated cell counts relied on the amplification of reference gene primers. TCRdb keeps only in-frame clones here, not all; method: immunoSEQ multiplex PCR. That table supplies the V and J calls and clone size; D and trimming were determined from the DNA. The data hold about 79,000 clones, with about 90% observed a single time. The germline CDR1 and CDR2 sequences are LGHDT and YNNKEL (reference sequence). Deletions cut 1 base from V and 10 bases from J, with 7 bases between. CDR3 length: 11 residues. The rearrangement links TRBV3-1 (or the pseudogene TRBV3-2) to TRBJ1-1; no firm D call. This TCR was recovered from a man aged 50 to 59 with active COVID-19. Sequenced sample: peripheral blood. The CDR3 nucleotides are TGTGCCAGCAGCCAAGCGCGTACAGCTTTCTTT. Its protein is CASSQARTAFF.